One and the same sample provided the 27 T cell receptor beta chains below, sequenced in a study of OX40 agonist ivuxolimab in advanced cancers. Profiling relied on immunoSEQ multiplex PCR, and the TCRdb table lists in-frame clones only, not all of them. The sample includes tens of thousands of clones, 85% to 90% of them seen just once. The source was CD4+ or CD8+ T cells sorted from blood, collected in a trial of the OX40 agonist ivuxolimab. These receptors originate from an adult with an advanced solid tumor such as melanoma, head and neck, liver or kidney cancer.

The chain joins TRBV29-1 to TRBJ2-7, with 12 bases lining up with TRBD1. Germline V gives CDR1 SQVTM, CDR2 ANQGSEA. V shed 6 bases, J shed 6 bases, and the junction held 6 bases outside the gene matches. The CDR3 is 13 residues long. The CDR3 bases are TGCAGCGTGGGACAGGGGGCGGGCGCCGAGCAGTACTTC. Residues: CSVGQGAGAEQYF.

This clone was observed a single time. The rearrangement joins TRBV19 to TRBJ1-6; TRBD1 matches 11 bases. CDR1 and CDR2 from the germline V gene are LNHDA and SQIVND (reference sequence). Germline trimming cut 5 bases from V and 8 bases from J; bases unmatched to any gene: 8. CDR3 size: 16 residues. The chain's CDR3 is CASSPRDRGSDSPLHF. The DNA of the CDR3 is TGTGCCAGTAGTCCCCGGGACAGGGGGTCAGATTCACCCCTCCACTTT.

The chain uses TRBV30 and TRBJ1-4; D gene uncertain. The CDR3 extends over 14 amino acids. The V gene lost 2 bases and the J gene lost 4 bases, with 11 bases spanning the gap. Per the germline V gene, CDR1 is GTSNPN and CDR2 is SVGIG (reference sequence). CDR3 loop: CAWSPGQLNEKLFF. Here the CDR3 DNA reads TGTGCCTGGAGTCCCGGCCAGCTTAATGAAAAACTGTTTTTT.

CDR3 loop: CASSQGATRGGEQFF. In DNA form, the CDR3 reads TGCGCCAGCAGCCAAGGTGCCACTAGGGGAGGTGAGCAGTTCTTC. The V call is TRBV4-3, the J call TRBJ2-1, with D perhaps matching TRBD2 (6 bases). CDR1 is LGHNA, CDR2 YSLEER, per germline. This CDR3 comprises 15 residues. Between the trimmed V and J ends, which lost 1 base and 9 bases, there was a span of 16 bases.

V usage is TRBV11-3 and J usage is TRBJ1-3; TRBD1 is a possible D gene (6 bases). Trimming stripped 6 bases from V and 2 bases from J, with 14 bases between. This CDR3 is built from 15 residues. Per the germline V gene, CDR1 is SGHNT and CDR2 is YENEEA. This chain's CDR3 is CASSLQQGTGNTIYF. In DNA, the CDR3 is TGTGCCAGCAGTTTACAACAGGGCACTGGAAACACCATATATTTT.

The chain joins TRBV7-2 to TRBJ1-2; maybe TRBD1 (5 bases). Trimming pared 4 bases from V and 8 bases from J, leaving 11 bases between. There are 12 residues in the CDR3. CDR1 is SGHTA, CDR2 FQGNSA, per germline. Here the CDR3 DNA reads TGTGCCAGCAGCTGGGGCCTGCAGGGCTACACCTTC. Translating gives CASSWGLQGYTF.

This chain uses TRBV29-1 with TRBJ1-2, with 7 positions matching TRBD1. Trimming cost V 2 bases and J 4 bases; bases outside gene matches: 7. The CDR3 covers 14 residues. Germline-derived CDR1 and CDR2 are SQVTM and ANQGSEA. The CDR3 DNA reads TGCAGCGTTGAACAAGACAGGGCGGTCTATGGCTACACCTTC. Translating it yields CSVEQDRAVYGYTF.

This clone was counted a single time. This CDR3 reads CASSLIFRSAGGTEAFF. CDR3 in DNA: TGTGCCAGCAGCTTAATTTTCAGATCGGCAGGGGGCACTGAAGCTTTCTTT. The chain is built from TRBV11-3 and TRBJ1-1; the match to TRBD1 covers 7 bases. Germline trimming cut 2 bases from V and 4 bases from J; bases unmatched to any gene: 13. CDR3 size: 17 residues. In germline, CDR1 is SGHNT, CDR2 YENEEA.

The chain recombines TRBV7-2 with TRBJ2-5; tentative D call: TRBD2 (5 bases). The germline V and J ends were trimmed by 2 bases and 5 bases, with 12 bases remaining between them. The CDR3 totals 14 residues. The germline V gene encodes CDR1 SGHTA and CDR2 FQGNSA. CDR3 residues: CASSLTGIGETQYF. The CDR3 coding sequence is TGTGCCAGCAGCTTAACCGGGATCGGGGAGACCCAGTACTTC. The entire variable domain, with the rest obtained from reference TRBV7-2 and TRBJ2-5, is as follows: GAGVSQSPSNKVTEKGKDVELRCDPISGHTALYWYRQSLGQGLEFLIYFQGNSAPDKSGLPSDRFSAERTGGSVSTLTIQRTQQEDSAVYLCASSLTGIGETQYFGPGTRLLVL.

This chain joins TRBV9 and TRBJ1-3; TRBD1 matches at 8 bases. Germline V gene lookup returns CDR1 SGDLS and CDR2 YYNGEE. The ends lost 0 bases at V and 4 bases at J; junction bases unmatched: 3. The CDR3 runs 15 residues. CDR3 protein: CASSVAGGAGNTIYF. The CDR3 nucleotides read TGTGCCAGCAGCGTAGCAGGGGGCGCCGGAAACACCATATATTTT. Based on the CDR3 plus reference TRBV9 and TRBJ1-3, the full variable domain is DSGVTQTPKHLITATGQRVTLRCSPRSGDLSVYWYQQSLDQGLQFLIQYYNGEERAKGNILERFSAQQFPDLHSELNLSSLELGDSALYFCASSVAGGAGNTIYFGEGSWLTVV.

The chain links TRBV2 to TRBJ2-7; 11 bases match TRBD2. Trimming took 6 bases from V and 7 from J; bases not matched to a gene: 14. Germline loops: CDR1 SNHLY, CDR2 FYNNEI. The CDR3 covers 16 residues. The CDR3 coding sequence is TGTGCCAGCAGCAAAGAGAGTACTAGCGGGGGAGCGGAGCAGTACTTC. As protein: CASSKESTSGGAEQYF.

V is TRBV28 and J is TRBJ2-2, with TRBD2 identical over 8 bases. Looked up from germline, CDR1 is MDHEN and CDR2 is SYDVKM. The CDR3 covers 17 residues. V was pared by 4 bases and J by 3 bases, with 10 bases of the junction left unmatched. This chain's CDR3 is CASSSPGGPSDTGELFF. CDR3 coding DNA: TGTGCCAGCAGTTCCCCGGGGGGGCCTTCGGACACCGGGGAGCTGTTTTTT.

The chain employs TRBV5-4 and TRBJ2-3, with D perhaps TRBD2 (6 bases). Germline V gene sequence: CDR1 SGHNT, CDR2 YYREEE (reference sequence). This CDR3 is 15 amino acids long. V shed 5 bases and J shed 0 bases, with 13 bases lying between them. The CDR3 nucleotides are TGTGCCAGCAGGCGGGACGCCTCTAGCACAGATACGCAGTATTTT. Amino acids: CASRRDASSTDTQYF.

This clone was seen a handful of times. The chain combines TRBV7-9 with TRBJ2-1; 10 nucleotides agree with TRBD2. V shed 4 bases and J 2 bases; nucleotides not matched to a gene: 2. The CDR3 length is 15 residues. CDR1 SEHNR and CDR2 FQNEAQ come from the germline V gene (reference sequence). The CDR3 sequence is CASSSSGGAYNEQFF. In nucleotides, the CDR3 is TGTGCCAGCAGCTCAAGCGGGGGGGCCTACAATGAGCAGTTCTTC.

The V call is TRBV28, the J call TRBJ2-1; D could derive from TRBD1 or TRBD2 (7 bases each). The CDR3 spans 16 residues. V was cut by 1 base and J by 9 bases, with 19 bases left in between. The germline V gene has CDR1 MDHEN and CDR2 SYDVKM. Written as DNA, the CDR3 is TGTGCCAGCAGTTTATTGATCCAGGGGGGGTTCGTTGAGCAGTTCTTC. Amino acid sequence: CASSLLIQGGFVEQFF.

This clone has just one count. In DNA form, the CDR3 reads TGTGCAGAGGGCACAGATACGCAGTATTTT. It is translated as CAEGTDTQYF. This chain connects TRBV30 to TRBJ2-3, with D unclear. The germline gives CDR1 GTSNPN, CDR2 SVGIG (reference sequence). This CDR3 has 10 residues.

A single count supports this clone. The chain joins TRBV30 to TRBJ2-7; 9 bases map to TRBD2. Per germline, CDR1 GTSNPN and CDR2 SVGIG (reference sequence). The junction had 13 bases not matched to a gene; V was cut back by 2 bases and J by 2 bases. This CDR3 has 17 residues. In DNA, the CDR3 is TGTGCCTGGAGTATTCGGAAAGCGGGAGGACTCCCCTACGAGCAGTACTTC. It codes for CAWSIRKAGGLPYEQYF.

The CDR3 nucleotides read TGTGCCAGCAGCCAGGGTCCCTATGGCTACACCTTC. It encodes CASSQGPYGYTF. V gene TRBV7-9 combines with J gene TRBJ1-2, with D tentatively TRBD1 (5 bases). V shed 5 bases and J shed 4 bases, with 8 bases lying between them. Germline values: CDR1 SEHNR, CDR2 FQNEAQ (reference sequence). CDR3 length equals 12 residues.

The J gene is TRBJ2-3, the V gene TRBV11-2, with D unclear. The V gene lost 2 bases and the J gene lost 3 bases, with 9 bases spanning the gap. Looked up from germline, CDR1 is SGHAT and CDR2 is FQNNGV. The CDR3 spans 14 residues. The CDR3 nucleotides are TGTGCCAGCAGCTTATATGGGGTAACAGATACGCAGTATTTT. Its translation is CASSLYGVTDTQYF.

The V gene is TRBV30, the J gene TRBJ2-3; weak D call: TRBD2 (5 bases). CDR3 size: 15 residues. In germline, CDR1 is GTSNPN, CDR2 SVGIG (reference sequence). V lost 0 bases and J 0 bases, leaving 10 bases between the germline ends. The chain's CDR3 is CAWSVGSGSTDTQYF. The CDR3 DNA reads as TGTGCCTGGAGTGTAGGGAGCGGTAGCACAGATACGCAGTATTTT.

The chain has TRBV28 and TRBJ1-3; unclear D gene. Germline V gene data show CDR1 as MDHEN and CDR2 as SYDVKM. V lost 8 bases and J 2 bases, leaving 19 bases between the germline ends. The CDR3 contains 16 residues. The CDR3 spells CASWGSGGITGNTIYF. CDR3 in DNA: TGTGCCAGCTGGGGTAGCGGCGGTATTACTGGAAACACCATATATTTT.

The rearrangement uses TRBV7-2 and TRBJ2-2; a weak D match, TRBD2 (5 bases). V shed 3 bases and J shed 4 bases, with 12 bases lying between them. This CDR3 region has 15 residues. Germline CDR1 SGHTA, CDR2 FQGNSA. The CDR3 here is CASSFTPAGTGELFF. As DNA, the CDR3 is TGTGCCAGCAGCTTTACACCGGCGGGCACCGGGGAGCTGTTTTTT.

The J gene is TRBJ1-5, the V gene TRBV4-2; no firm D call. In germline, CDR1 is LGHNA, CDR2 YNFKEQ. The CDR3 sequence is 15 residues long. Trimming took 0 bases from V and 4 from J, leaving 10 bases between them. CDR3 region: CASSQDWGLNQPQHF. The CDR3 DNA is TGTGCCAGCAGCCAAGATTGGGGTTTGAATCAGCCCCAGCATTTT.

The gene calls are TRBV7-2 and TRBJ2-3, with 13 nucleotides matching TRBD2. V dropped 3 bases and J dropped 6; count of bases not matched to a gene: 6. Germline V gene data show CDR1 as SGHTA and CDR2 as FQGNSA. The CDR3 length is 16 residues. For the CDR3, the DNA is TGTGCCAGCAGCTTCGACGGACTAGCGGGAGACGATACGCAGTATTTT. This translates into CASSFDGLAGDDTQYF.

V and J are TRBV2 and TRBJ2-7; no reliable D call. This CDR3 comprises 14 residues. Trimming took off 2 bases at V and 6 bases at J, with 14 bases between the two ends. From germline, CDR1 is SNHLY and CDR2 FYNNEI. DNA for the CDR3: TGTGCCAGCAGTGAATTACTGGGTTACTCCGAGCAGTACTTC. Protein product: CASSELLGYSEQYF.

V gene TRBV2 combines with J gene TRBJ1-6; D is perhaps TRBD1 (5 bases). CDR1 is SNHLY and CDR2 is FYNNEI in the germline V gene. Between the trimmed V and J ends, which lost 6 bases and 10 bases, there was a span of 16 bases. The CDR3 is 14 residues long. The CDR3 sequence is CASSRTLTASPLHF. The CDR3 DNA is TGTGCCAGCAGCCGGACACTTACGGCCTCACCCCTCCACTTT.

The J gene is TRBJ1-2, the V gene TRBV19, with a weak D call TRBD1 (6 bases). The length of the CDR3 is 11 residues. V shed 11 bases and J shed 4 bases, with 11 bases lying between them. Germline loops: CDR1 LNHDA, CDR2 SQIVND (reference sequence). CDR3: CAGEDSYGYTF. In nucleotides, the CDR3 is TGTGCCGGCGAGGACAGCTATGGCTACACCTTC.